This T cell receptor beta chain was profiled in a study of blood T cell repertoires in COVID-19. Clones were read by immunoSEQ multiplex PCR, and TCRdb kept only the in-frame ones, dropping some. The sample consists of about 230,000 clones, 70% to 85% of them appearing once. The J segment lost 1 base and the V segment lost 7 bases, leaving 9 bases of the junction unmatched. CDR3 length equals 15 residues. In germline, CDR1 is SGHRS, CDR2 YFSETQ. The receptor comes from a man in his forties who had recovered from COVID-19. This sequence joins TRBV5-1 and TRBJ2-5; 8 bases match TRBD2. Sequences were obtained from peripheral blood. The CDR3 region is CASGKTGTSQETQYF. CDR3 bases: TGCGCCAGCGGAAAAACCGGGACTAGCCAAGAGACCCAGTACTTC.